This TCR beta chain was documented in a study of blood T cell repertoires in COVID-19. On the study more broadly: The samples span acute and convalescent COVID-19 from the United States, Italy and Spain. The analysed material was cDNA or gDNA that came from T cells, B-cell-depleted T cells, or PBMCs.

Under the authors' procedure: Estimated nucleated cell counts came from reference gene primer amplification. Profiled with immunoSEQ multiplex PCR; TCRdb holds only in-frame clones, not every one. That table supplies the V and J calls and clone size; D and trimming were determined from the DNA. The table shows about 150,000 clones, with about four fifths occurring only once. The CDR3 is 15 amino acids. Germline CDR1 is MGHRA and CDR2 is YSYEKL. Trimming at V came to 4 bases and at J to 2 bases, leaving 2 bases not matched to a gene. This clonotype originated in a woman aged 60 to 75 with acute or convalescent COVID-19. The J gene is TRBJ1-1, the V gene TRBV4-1, with 12 bases lining up with TRBD1. The specimen sequenced was peripheral blood. This CDR3 is CASSRGQGANTEAFF. The CDR3 bases are TGCGCCAGCAGCCGGGGACAGGGGGCAAACACTGAAGCTTTCTTT.